The rows below give T cell receptor beta chains drawn from one sample of a study of T-cell memory formation after mild COVID-19. TCRdb passed the 5' RACE reads through MiXCR, listing each CDR3 protein once. The sample includes 150,000 to 200,000 distinct CDR3 sequences, roughly 10% seen only once; the top ten take approximately 3.4%. The sequenced sample was PBMCs or a T cell subset sorted from them (not recorded which). The receptors stem from a man between 18 and 35 years old who had mild COVID-19 (a few samples of this study predate the infection). Cell type and time point are not known. Both conserved end residues are part of each CDR3. D genes are given only for firm matches. Expanded clones are given a class, and other clones once, few, many or no size at all.

12 TRBJ2-5 few - TRBV20-1 TGCAGTCCCTTGTGGTACCAAGAGACCCAGTACTTC CSPLWYQETQYF
15 TRBJ2-3 many - TRBV4-2 TGTGCCAGCAGCCAGACCGGGACTCTCACAGATACGCAGTATTTT CASSQTGTLTDTQYF
15 TRBJ2-1 few - TRBV7-2 TGTGCCAGCAGCCGCAGACTCGTATCCTACAATGAGCAGTTCTTC CASSRRLVSYNEQFF
12 TRBJ2-3 - - TRBV6-6 TGTGCCAGCCGAGGGGGGCAAGCTACGCAGTATTTT CASRGGQATQYF
15 TRBJ2-5 - TRBD2 TRBV7-2 TGTGCTAGCAGCCGGGGGGGGACGTACAAAGAGACCCAGTACTTC CASSRGGTYKETQYF
15 TRBJ2-2 many TRBD1 TRBV5-1 TGCGCCAGCAGCTCCGGGACAGCGAACACCGGGGAGCTGTTTTTT CASSSGTANTGELFF
14 TRBJ2-5 few - TRBV7-9 TGTGCCAGCAGCCCTCCGGGGGGCGTCGAGACCCAGTACTTC CASSPPGGVETQYF
13 TRBJ1-1 few - TRBV12-3/TRBV12-4 TGTGCCAGCAGTTTTTTCGGTGGCACTGAAGCTTTCTTT CASSFFGGTEAFF
17 TRBJ2-6 few - TRBV5-1 TGCGCCAGCAGCTTGGGCTCCCTTAGCTCTGGGGCCAACGTCCTGACTTTC CASSLGSLSSGANVLTF
14 TRBJ2-7 many TRBD1 TRBV29-1 TGCAGCGTTGCTCGGACAGGAAGCTCCTACGAGCAGTACTTC CSVARTGSSYEQYF
15 TRBJ2-6 few - TRBV20-1 TGCAGTGCTAGAGGTCAGGGAGCTGGGGCCAACGTCCTGACTTTC CSARGQGAGANVLTF
13 TRBJ1-5 - - TRBV7-9 TGTGCCAGCAGCTTGGACCCCAATCAGCCCCAGCATTTT CASSLDPNQPQHF
14 TRBJ1-1 - TRBD1 TRBV29-1 TGCAGCGTTGAGGAGGAAACAGGGGACACTGAAGCTTTCTTT CSVEEETGDTEAFF
14 TRBJ2-3 many - TRBV7-2 TGTGCCAGCAGCCTTTGGATCCCCCGCGATACGCAGTATTTT CASSLWIPRDTQYF
15 TRBJ2-7 - - TRBV7-2 TGTGCCAGCAGCTCCGATAATGCAGATTCCTACGAGCAGTACTTC CASSSDNADSYEQYF
15 TRBJ2-2 - - TRBV18 TGTGCCAGCTCACCCTCGGGACAGAACACCGGGGAGCTGTTTTTT CASSPSGQNTGELFF
14 TRBJ2-3 - TRBD2 TRBV11-2 TGTGCCAGCAGCTCGGGACTACTCACAGATACGCAGTATTTT CASSSGLLTDTQYF
15 TRBJ2-3 many TRBD1 TRBV27 TGTGCCAGCAGTTCTCCGTTCGACAGGGCAGATACGCAGTATTTT CASSSPFDRADTQYF
17 TRBJ2-1 few TRBD2 TRBV7-7 TGTGCCAGCAGCTCTAGCCCCTTGGGAGCGGGGGTAAATGAGCAGTTCTTC CASSSSPLGAGVNEQFF
15 TRBJ1-1 few TRBD1 TRBV20-1 TGCAGTGCTAAGATAACAGGGGGCGCAAACACTGAAGCTTTCTTT CSAKITGGANTEAFF
13 TRBJ2-7 - TRBD1 TRBV6-5 TGTGCCAGCAGGTACCCAGGGGGCGACGAGCAGTACTTC CASRYPGGDEQYF
14 TRBJ2-2 - - TRBV3-1 TGTGCCAGCAGCCGTCCTCCGAACACCGGGGAGCTGTTTTTT CASSRPPNTGELFF
14 TRBJ1-4 - TRBD1 TRBV6-5 TGTGCCAGCAGGCCGGACAGGGGAGGAGAAAAACTGTTTTTT CASRPDRGGEKLFF
15 TRBJ1-6 - - TRBV20-1 TGCAGTGCTAGAGAGTCAGGGGCGAGGAATTCACCCCTCCACTTT CSARESGARNSPLHF
13 TRBJ2-2 few - TRBV7-2 TGTGCCAGCAGTCAACGTCTGACCGGGGAGCTGTTTTTT CASSQRLTGELFF
15 TRBJ2-3 few - TRBV12-3/TRBV12-4 TGTGCCAGCACCCCGGGACTCCCAGGGACAGATACGCAGTATTTT CASTPGLPGTDTQYF
15 TRBJ1-2 - - TRBV10-3 TGTGCCATCAACCCCCATGGAGGGTACGACTATGGCTACACCTTC CAINPHGGYDYGYTF